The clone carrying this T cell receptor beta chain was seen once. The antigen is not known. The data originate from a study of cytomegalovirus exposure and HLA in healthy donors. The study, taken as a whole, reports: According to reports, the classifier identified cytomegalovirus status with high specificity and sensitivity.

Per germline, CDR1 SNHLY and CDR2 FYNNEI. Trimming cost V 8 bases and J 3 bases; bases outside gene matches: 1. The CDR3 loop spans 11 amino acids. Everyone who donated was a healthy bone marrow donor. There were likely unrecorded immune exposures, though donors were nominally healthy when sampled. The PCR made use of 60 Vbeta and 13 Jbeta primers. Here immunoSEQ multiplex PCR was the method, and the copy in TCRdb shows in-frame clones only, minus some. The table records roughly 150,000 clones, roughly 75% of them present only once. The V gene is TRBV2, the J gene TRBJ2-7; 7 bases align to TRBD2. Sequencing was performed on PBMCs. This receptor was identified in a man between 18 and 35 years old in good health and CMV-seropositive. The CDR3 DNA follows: TGTGCCAGCTGGACTAGCTACGAGCAGTACTTC. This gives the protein CASWTSYEQYF.